This T cell receptor (beta chain) was recovered during a study of T cell responses to AZD1222 COVID-19 vaccine. This CDR3 is built from 15 residues. TCRdb's copy holds only in-frame clones and misses some; the assay was immunoSEQ multiplex PCR. The sample has about 160,000 clones, around 91% seen once. The chain uses TRBV21-1 and TRBJ2-2; the DNA was not compared with TRBD2, the D call given in the table. TRBV21-1 is reported as a pseudogene. The sequenced sample was peripheral blood, obtained on day 0 of AZD1222 vaccination. This clonotype was sampled from an adult in good health. CDR3 amino acids: CASSKGRRNTGELFF. DNA of the CDR3: TGTGCCAGCAGCAAAGGGCGGAGAAACACCGGGGAGCTGTTTTTT.